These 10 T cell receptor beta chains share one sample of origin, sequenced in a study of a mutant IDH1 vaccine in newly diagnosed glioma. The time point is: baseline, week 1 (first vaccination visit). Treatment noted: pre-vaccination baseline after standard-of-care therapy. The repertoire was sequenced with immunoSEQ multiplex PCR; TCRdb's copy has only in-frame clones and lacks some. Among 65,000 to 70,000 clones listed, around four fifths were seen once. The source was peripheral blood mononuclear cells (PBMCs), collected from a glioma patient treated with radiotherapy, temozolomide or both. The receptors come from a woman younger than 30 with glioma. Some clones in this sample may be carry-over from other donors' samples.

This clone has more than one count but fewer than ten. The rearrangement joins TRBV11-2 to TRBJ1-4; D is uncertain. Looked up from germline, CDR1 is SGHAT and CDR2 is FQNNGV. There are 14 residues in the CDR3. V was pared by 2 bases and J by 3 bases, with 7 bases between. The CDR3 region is CASSLLGSNEKLFF. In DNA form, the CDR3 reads TGTGCCAGCAGCTTATTGGGATCTAATGAAAAACTGTTTTTT.

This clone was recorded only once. The CDR3, as DNA: TGTGCCAGCAGCCTCAAGGACGGGTACGAGCAGTACTTC. Its translation is CASSLKDGYEQYF. The rearrangement links TRBV27 to TRBJ2-7; D not resolved. Germline CDR1 and CDR2: MNHEY and SMNVEV (reference sequence). V was pared by 6 bases and J by 4 bases, with 13 bases between. The CDR3 length is 13 residues.

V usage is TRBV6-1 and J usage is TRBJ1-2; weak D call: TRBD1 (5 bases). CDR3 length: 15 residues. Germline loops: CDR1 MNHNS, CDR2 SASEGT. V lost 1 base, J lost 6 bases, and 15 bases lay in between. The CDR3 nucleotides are TGTGCCAGCAGTGAAGGGGGACGGAGCCTAGATGGCTACACCTTC. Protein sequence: CASSEGGRSLDGYTF.

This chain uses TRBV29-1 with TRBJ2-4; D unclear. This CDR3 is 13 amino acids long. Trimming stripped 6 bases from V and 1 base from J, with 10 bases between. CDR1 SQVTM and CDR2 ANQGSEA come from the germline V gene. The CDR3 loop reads CSVHSLAKNIQYF. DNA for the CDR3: TGCAGCGTCCACTCCCTCGCCAAAAACATTCAGTACTTC.

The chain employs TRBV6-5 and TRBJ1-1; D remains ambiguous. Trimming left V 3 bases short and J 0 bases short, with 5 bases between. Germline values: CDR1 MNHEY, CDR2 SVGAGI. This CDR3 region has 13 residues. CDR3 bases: TGTGCCAGCAGTTATACCGTGAACACTGAAGCTTTCTTT. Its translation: CASSYTVNTEAFF.

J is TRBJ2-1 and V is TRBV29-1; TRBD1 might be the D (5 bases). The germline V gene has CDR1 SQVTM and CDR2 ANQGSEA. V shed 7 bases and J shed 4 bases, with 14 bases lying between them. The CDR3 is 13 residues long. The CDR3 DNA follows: TGCAGCGGGGGCGGAGCTGGGTACAATGAGCAGTTCTTC. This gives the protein CSGGGAGYNEQFF.

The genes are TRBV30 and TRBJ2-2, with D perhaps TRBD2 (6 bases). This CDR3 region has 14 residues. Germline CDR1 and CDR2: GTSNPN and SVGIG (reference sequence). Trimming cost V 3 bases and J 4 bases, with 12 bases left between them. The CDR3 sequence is CAWRWVGGTGELFF. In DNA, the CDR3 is TGTGCCTGGAGATGGGTGGGAGGCACCGGGGAGCTGTTTTTT.

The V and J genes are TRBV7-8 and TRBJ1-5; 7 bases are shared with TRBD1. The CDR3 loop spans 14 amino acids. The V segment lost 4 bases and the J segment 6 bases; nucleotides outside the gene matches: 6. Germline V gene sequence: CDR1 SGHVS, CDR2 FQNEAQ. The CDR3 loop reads CASSSRQGGQPQHF. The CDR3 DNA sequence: TGTGCCAGCAGCTCACGACAGGGCGGTCAGCCCCAGCATTTT.

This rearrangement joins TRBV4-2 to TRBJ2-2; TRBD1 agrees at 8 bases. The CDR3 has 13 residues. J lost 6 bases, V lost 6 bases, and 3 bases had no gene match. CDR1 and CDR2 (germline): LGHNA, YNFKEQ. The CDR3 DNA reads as TGTGCCAGCAGGGACAGGGATTCCGGGGAGCTGTTTTTT. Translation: CASRDRDSGELFF.

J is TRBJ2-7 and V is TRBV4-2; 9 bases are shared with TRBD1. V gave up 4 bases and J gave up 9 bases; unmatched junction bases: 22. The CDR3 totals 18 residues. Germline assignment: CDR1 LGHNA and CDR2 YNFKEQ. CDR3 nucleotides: TGTGCCAGCAGCCCTAATCCCTGGACAGGGGAGGGGCGGCGTTCGCAGTACTTC. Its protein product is CASSPNPWTGEGRRSQYF.